This TCR beta chain was obtained from a study of cytomegalovirus exposure and HLA in healthy donors. Study-wide results and caveats: HLA-A and HLA-B allele assignments for most subjects were reportedly predicted accurately using TCR beta sequences. Presence/absence analyses assumed roughly uniform sequencing depth across donors, which may not hold.

Points on this clone: Antigen: not known.

The PCR had 60 Vbeta and 13 Jbeta primers. As originally analysed: Roughly 12 million of tens of millions of unique TCR beta chains were shared, per a later count. Clones were read by immunoSEQ multiplex PCR, and TCRdb kept only the in-frame ones, dropping some. The V and J calls and clone size are taken from that table; D and trimming were inferred from the DNA. The table has over 150,000 clones, roughly 80% seen once; the top ten hold 4.3%. The trim removed 1 base at V and 4 bases at J, leaving 10 bases unmatched. The V gene's germline CDR1 is MGHRA and CDR2 YSYEKL. The CDR3 has 17 amino acids. This chain joins TRBV4-1 and TRBJ2-7, with 10 bases lining up with TRBD1. This clonotype was sampled from a man aged 40-49 years in good health and CMV-seronegative. The sequenced material came from PBMCs. CDR3: CASSQGAGTGEGYEQYF. The CDR3 region has the DNA TGCGCCAGCAGCCAAGGTGCAGGGACAGGGGAAGGGTACGAGCAGTACTTC.